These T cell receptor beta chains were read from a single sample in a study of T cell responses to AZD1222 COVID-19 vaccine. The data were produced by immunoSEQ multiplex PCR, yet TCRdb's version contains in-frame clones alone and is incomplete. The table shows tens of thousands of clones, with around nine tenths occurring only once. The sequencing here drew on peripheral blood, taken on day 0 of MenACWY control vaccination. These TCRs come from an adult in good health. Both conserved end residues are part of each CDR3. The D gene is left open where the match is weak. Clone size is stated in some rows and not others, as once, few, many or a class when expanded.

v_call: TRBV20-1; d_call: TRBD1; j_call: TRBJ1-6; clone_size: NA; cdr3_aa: CSASRQGPRGSPLHF; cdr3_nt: TGCAGTGCTAGTCGACAGGGTCCACGAGGTTCACCCCTCCACTTT
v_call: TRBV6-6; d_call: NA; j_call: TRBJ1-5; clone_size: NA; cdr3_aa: CASSYSRLPDQPQHF; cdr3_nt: TGTGCCAGCAGTTACTCGAGACTACCAGATCAGCCCCAGCATTTT
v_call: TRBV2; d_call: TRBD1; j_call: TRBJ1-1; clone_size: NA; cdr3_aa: CASSVGDRGGTEAFF; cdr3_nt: TGTGCCAGCAGTGTAGGGGACAGGGGCGGCACTGAAGCTTTCTTT
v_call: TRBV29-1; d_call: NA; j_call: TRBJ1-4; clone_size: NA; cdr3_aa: CSVEVTEKLFF; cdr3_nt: TGCAGCGTTGAAGTAACTGAAAAACTGTTTTTT
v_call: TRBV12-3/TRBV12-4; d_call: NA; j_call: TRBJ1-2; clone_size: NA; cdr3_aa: CASSPATYGYTF; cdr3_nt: TGTGCCAGCAGCCCGGCCACTTATGGCTACACCTTC
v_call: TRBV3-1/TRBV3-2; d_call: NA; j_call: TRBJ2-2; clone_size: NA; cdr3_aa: CASSQDVLANTGELFF; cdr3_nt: TGTGCCAGCAGCCAAGATGTACTAGCGAACACCGGGGAGCTGTTTTTT
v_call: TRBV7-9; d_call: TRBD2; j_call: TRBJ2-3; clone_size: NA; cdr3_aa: CASSLTSGGSTDTQYF; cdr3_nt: TGTGCCAGCAGCTTGACTAGCGGGGGGAGCACAGATACGCAGTATTTT
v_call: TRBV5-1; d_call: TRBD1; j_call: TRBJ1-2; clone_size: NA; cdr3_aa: CASSSPDDRGGYTF; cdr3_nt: TGCGCCAGCAGCTCACCCGACGACAGGGGTGGCTACACCTTC
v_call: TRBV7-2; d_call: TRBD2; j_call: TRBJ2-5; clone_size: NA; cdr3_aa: CASSPPGGTQYF; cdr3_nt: TGTGCCAGCAGCCCCCCGGGGGGGACCCAGTACTTC
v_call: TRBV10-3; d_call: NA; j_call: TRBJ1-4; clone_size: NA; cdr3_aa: CAISAGLGNEKLFF; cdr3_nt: TGTGCCATCAGCGCGGGGTTAGGGAATGAAAAACTGTTTTTT
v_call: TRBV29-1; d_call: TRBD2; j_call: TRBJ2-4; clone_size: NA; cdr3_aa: CSVLGLAGGIYQNIQYF; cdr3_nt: TGCAGCGTTCTGGGACTAGCGGGAGGGATATACCAAAACATTCAGTACTTC
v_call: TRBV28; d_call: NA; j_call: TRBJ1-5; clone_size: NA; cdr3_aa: CASSYGGGKFSNQPQHF; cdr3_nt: TGTGCCAGCAGTTATGGAGGAGGGAAGTTCAGCAATCAGCCCCAGCATTTT
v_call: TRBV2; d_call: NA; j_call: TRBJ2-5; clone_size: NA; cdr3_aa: CASGIVGTQETQYF; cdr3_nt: TGTGCCAGCGGGATAGTAGGGACCCAAGAGACCCAGTACTTC
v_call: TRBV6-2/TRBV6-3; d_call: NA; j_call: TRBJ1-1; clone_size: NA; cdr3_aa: CASSSFMNTEAFF; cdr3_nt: TGTGCCAGCAGTTCTTTCATGAACACTGAAGCTTTCTTT
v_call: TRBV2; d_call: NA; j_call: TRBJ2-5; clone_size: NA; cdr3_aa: CASNGGEETQYF; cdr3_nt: TGTGCCAGCAACGGCGGGGAAGAGACCCAGTACTTC
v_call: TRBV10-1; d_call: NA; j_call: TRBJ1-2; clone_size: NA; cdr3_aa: CASSDGQSVGYTF; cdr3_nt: TGCGCCAGCAGTGATGGCCAGTCGGTTGGCTACACCTTC
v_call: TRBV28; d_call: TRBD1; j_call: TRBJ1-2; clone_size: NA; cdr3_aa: CASSSSGTGGESRGYTF; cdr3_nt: TGTGCCAGCAGTTCCTCCGGGACAGGGGGCGAGTCGAGGGGCTACACCTTC
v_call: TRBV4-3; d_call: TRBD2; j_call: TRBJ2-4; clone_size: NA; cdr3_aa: CASSQGVAGGSDKNIQYF; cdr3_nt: TGCGCCAGCAGCCAAGGTGTGGCGGGGGGCTCGGACAAAAACATTCAGTACTTC
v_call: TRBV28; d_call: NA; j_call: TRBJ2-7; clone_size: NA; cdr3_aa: CASTRDGLSEQYF; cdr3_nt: TGTGCCAGCACCCGAGACGGCCTTTCGGAGCAGTACTTC
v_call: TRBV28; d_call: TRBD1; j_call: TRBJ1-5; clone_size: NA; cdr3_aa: CASSTPGQGESQPQHF; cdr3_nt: TGTGCCAGCAGCACACCTGGACAGGGGGAGAGTCAGCCCCAGCATTTT
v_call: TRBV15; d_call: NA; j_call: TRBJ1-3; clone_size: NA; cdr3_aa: CATSRDTGPGNTIYF; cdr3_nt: TGTGCCACCAGCAGAGATACAGGGCCTGGAAACACCATATATTTT
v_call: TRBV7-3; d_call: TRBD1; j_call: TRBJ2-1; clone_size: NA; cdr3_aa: CASSIGQAPYNEQFF; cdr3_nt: TGTGCCAGCAGTATAGGACAGGCGCCTTACAATGAGCAGTTCTTC
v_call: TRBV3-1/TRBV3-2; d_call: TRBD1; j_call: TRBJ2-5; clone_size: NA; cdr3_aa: CASRTGVGGGQETQYF; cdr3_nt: TGTGCCAGCCGCACAGGGGTGGGTGGGGGTCAAGAGACCCAGTACTTC
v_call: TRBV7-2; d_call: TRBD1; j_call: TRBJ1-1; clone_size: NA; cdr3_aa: CASSWRGGAGTEAFF; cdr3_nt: TGTGCCAGCAGCTGGAGAGGGGGCGCGGGGACTGAAGCTTTCTTT
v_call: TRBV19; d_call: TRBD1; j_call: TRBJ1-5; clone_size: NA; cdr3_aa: CASRDRISNQPQHF; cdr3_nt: TGTGCCAGTCGGGACAGGATTAGCAATCAGCCCCAGCATTTT
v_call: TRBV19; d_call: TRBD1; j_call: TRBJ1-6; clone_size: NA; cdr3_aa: CASSTPGQIDNSPLHF; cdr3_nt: TGTGCCAGTAGTACCCCGGGACAGATCGATAATTCACCCCTCCACTTT
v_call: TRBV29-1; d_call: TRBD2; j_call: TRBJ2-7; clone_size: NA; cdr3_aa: CSVAETSLSEQYF; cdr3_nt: TGCAGCGTGGCCGAGACTAGCCTCTCCGAGCAGTACTTC
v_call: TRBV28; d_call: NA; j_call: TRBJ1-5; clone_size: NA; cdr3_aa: CASSSGQGGIFGNQPQHF; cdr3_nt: TGTGCCAGCAGTTCCGGGCAGGGTGGGATTTTTGGCAATCAGCCCCAGCATTTT
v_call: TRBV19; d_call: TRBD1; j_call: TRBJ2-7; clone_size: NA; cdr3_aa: CASSPLGTGNLNEQYF; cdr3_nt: TGTGCCAGTAGTCCCCTCGGGACAGGGAACCTTAACGAGCAGTACTTC
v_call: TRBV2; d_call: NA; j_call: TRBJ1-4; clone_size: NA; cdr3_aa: CASTGLSEKLFF; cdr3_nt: TGTGCCAGTACAGGGCTGAGTGAAAAACTGTTTTTT
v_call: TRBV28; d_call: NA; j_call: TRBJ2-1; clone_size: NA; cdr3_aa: CASSPRAQNEQFF; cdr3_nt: TGTGCCAGCAGTCCGAGGGCCCAGAATGAGCAGTTCTTC
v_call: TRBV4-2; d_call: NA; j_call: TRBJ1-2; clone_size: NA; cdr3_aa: CASSQDVPGIIFDGYTF; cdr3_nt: TGTGCCAGCAGCCAAGATGTCCCCGGGATTATATTCGATGGCTACACCTTC
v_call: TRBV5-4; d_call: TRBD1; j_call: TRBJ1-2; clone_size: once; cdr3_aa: CASSLARGQGDGYTF; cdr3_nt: TGTGCCAGCAGCTTGGCCCGGGGACAGGGAGATGGCTACACCTTC
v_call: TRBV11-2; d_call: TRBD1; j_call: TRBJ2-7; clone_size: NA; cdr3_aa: CASSPRDRVYEQYF; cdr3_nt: TGTGCCAGCAGCCCACGGGACAGGGTTTACGAGCAGTACTTC
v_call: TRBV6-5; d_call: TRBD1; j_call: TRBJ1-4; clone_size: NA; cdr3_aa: CASQAGGEKLFF; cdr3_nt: TGTGCCAGCCAGGCAGGGGGCGAAAAACTGTTTTTT
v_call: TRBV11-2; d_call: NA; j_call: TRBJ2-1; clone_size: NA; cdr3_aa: CASSLGGSASSYNEQFF; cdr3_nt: TGTGCCAGCAGCTTAGGGGGTAGCGCGAGCTCCTACAATGAGCAGTTCTTC
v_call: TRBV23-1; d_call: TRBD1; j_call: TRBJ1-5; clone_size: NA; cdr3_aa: CASSQSRRTGYQPQHF; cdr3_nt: TGCGCCAGCAGTCAATCGAGAAGGACAGGGTATCAGCCCCAGCATTTT
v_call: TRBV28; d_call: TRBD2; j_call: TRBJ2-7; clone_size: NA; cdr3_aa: CASSWSGGSYEQYF; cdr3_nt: TGTGCCAGCAGTTGGTCGGGGGGATCCTACGAGCAGTACTTC
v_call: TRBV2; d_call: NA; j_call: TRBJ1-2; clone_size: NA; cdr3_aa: CASSEAGTGRIGSTF; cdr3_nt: TGTGCCAGCAGTGAAGCGGGTACAGGGCGGATTGGGAGCACCTTC
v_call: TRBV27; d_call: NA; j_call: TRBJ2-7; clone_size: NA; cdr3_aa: CASSFLGVAEPYEQYF; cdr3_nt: TGTGCCAGCAGTTTTCTGGGTGTCGCGGAACCCTACGAGCAGTACTTC
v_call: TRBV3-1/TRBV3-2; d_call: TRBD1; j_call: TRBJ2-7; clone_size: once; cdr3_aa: CASSPGQGAGEQYF; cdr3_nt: TGTGCCAGCAGCCCGGGACAGGGGGCGGGCGAGCAGTACTTC
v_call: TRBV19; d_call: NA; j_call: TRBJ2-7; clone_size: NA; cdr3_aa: CATTSTGMSREQYF; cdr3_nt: TGTGCCACCACTTCGACAGGAATGAGTCGCGAGCAGTACTTC